This TCR beta chain originates from a study of shared clonotypes between healthy human individuals. A note on this clone: Its antigen is not known.

Germline V gene sequence: CDR1 SGHVS, CDR2 FQNEAQ. V lost 5 bases to trimming and J lost 7 bases; unmatched junction nucleotides: 18. The CDR3 runs to 17 residues. Study-wide results and caveats: In contrast to clonotypes shared by all four donors, non-shared clonotypes had lower generation probabilities. Naive CD4 clonotype sharing across a handful of donors was around 5%.

The naive CD8 population came from CD45RO-negative cells selected for CCR7, without terminally differentiated effector memory CD45RA+ cells. Sequencing was performed with immunoSEQ multiplex PCR; in TCRdb, only in-frame clones are kept and a portion is missing. The repertoire has about 2.1 million clones, around 93% of them found once; the top ten carry 1.5% to 2%. The sequencing input was naive CD8+ T cells from PBMCs. This clonotype was sampled from a man between 18 and 29 years old in good health. Some clones in this sample may be carry-over from other donors' samples. The chain is built from TRBV7-8 and TRBJ2-7; 9 bases are a match to TRBD2. The CDR3 nucleotides read TGTGCCAGCAGCCCAAATAGCGGACTGGCGGGAGGGCGAGAGCAGTACTTC. This codes for CASSPNSGLAGGREQYF.